This T cell receptor beta chain was captured in a study of neoadjuvant anti-PD-1 for oral cavity cancer. Study details: Before surgery, most patients got three to four biweekly 3 mg/kg nivolumab doses. Study-level results: Non-responders to neoadjuvant nivolumab had significantly more clonal PBMC T cells than responders.

The ends were cut back, 5 bases at V and 0 bases at J, with 10 bases in the middle. The CDR3 runs 15 residues. The germline V gene has CDR1 LNHDA and CDR2 SQIVND (reference sequence). The time point was: after neoadjuvant nivolumab, at surgical resection. Only in-frame clones appear in the TCRdb table, and some are missing; sequencing was by immunoSEQ multiplex PCR. The repertoire holds around 32,000 clones, roughly 79% seen once, with around 3% in the top ten. With regard to this clone: The antigen is undetermined.

The source is a person aged 35-80 years with oral cavity squamous cell carcinoma. The rearrangement uses TRBV19 and TRBJ2-2; no firm D call. This sample comprised PBMCs, obtained after nivolumab (anti-PD-1) treatment. CDR3 coding DNA: TGTGCCAGTAGTTTCAGAAACGCGAACACCGGGGAGCTGTTTTTT. Its translation: CASSFRNANTGELFF. Using reference TRBV19 and TRBJ2-2 for the parts outside the CDR3, the full variable domain is DGGITQSPKYLFRKEGQNVTLSCEQNLNHDAMYWYRQDPGQGLRLIYYSQIVNDFQKGDIAEGYSVSREKKESFPLTVTSAQKNPTAFYLCASSFRNANTGELFFGEGSRLTVL.